These 4 T cell receptor beta chains originate from one sample sequenced in a study of T cell responses to AZD1222 COVID-19 vaccine. Profiled with immunoSEQ multiplex PCR; TCRdb holds only in-frame clones, not every one. The sample lists around 99,000 clones, about 90% seen once, with 5.2% in the top ten. The sample in question was peripheral blood, obtained on day 0 of AZD1222 vaccination. Receptors originate from an adult in good health.

V gene TRBV4-3 combines with J gene TRBJ2-1; the D gene is possibly TRBD1 (6 bases). The germline gives CDR1 LGHNA, CDR2 YSLEER. V lost 0 bases and J lost 8, with 14 bases in between. This CDR3 region has 15 residues. Written as DNA, the CDR3 is TGCGCCAGCAGCCAAGAATGGGAACAGGGAGATGAGCAGTTCTTC. Translating it yields CASSQEWEQGDEQFF.

The rearrangement links TRBV7-8 to TRBJ2-7, with 10 bases matching TRBD2. The trim removed 5 bases at V and 7 bases at J, leaving 26 bases unmatched. This CDR3 has 20 amino acids. CDR1 and CDR2 from the germline V gene are SGHVS and FQNEAQ. CDR3 protein: CASSTYRALSLAGAREEQYF. CDR3 bases: TGTGCCAGCAGCACATACAGGGCCCTCTCCCTAGCGGGGGCTCGGGAGGAGCAGTACTTC.

The chain uses TRBV28 and TRBJ1-2; the D gene is possibly TRBD1 (5 bases). Trimming removed 5 bases from V and 8 bases from J, with 15 bases in between. The CDR3 has 13 amino acids. The germline CDR1 and CDR2 sequences are MDHEN and SYDVKM. This chain's CDR3 is CASSLQGDWGYTF. The CDR3 DNA follows: TGTGCCAGCAGTCTGCAGGGAGATTGGGGCTACACCTTC.

This rearrangement joins TRBV6-2 or TRBV6-3 to TRBJ2-1, with D uncertain. This CDR3 has 11 residues. V lost 2 bases to trimming and J lost 8 bases, with 4 bases between them. Germline loops: CDR1 MNHEY, CDR2 SVGEGT. CDR3 sequence (DNA): TGTGCCAGCAGTTACCGCGATGAGCAGTTCTTC. Protein product: CASSYRDEQFF.